The clone carrying this TCR beta chain was observed many times. Antigen: not known. The read is 3 residues too short to cover the CDR3 end, so that end is filled in from the germline J gene. Only in-frame clones appear in the TCRdb table, and some are missing; sequencing was by immunoSEQ multiplex PCR. The profile covers roughly 42,000 clones, none occurring a single time. This CDR3 has 16 amino acids. J gave up 2 bases and V 1 base, and 7 bases lay outside the gene matches. Germline V gene lookup returns CDR1 SGHVS and CDR2 FNYEAQ. This specimen belongs to a study of T cell clonality in common variable immunodeficiency. Study-level findings and limits: Common variable immunodeficiency TCR beta sequences reportedly had fewer deletions and N-nucleotide insertions.

Reduced serum IgG, IgA and/or IgM plus specific antibody deficiency defined CVID. Both groups were predominantly of Caucasian heritage. CVID subjects were neither ill nor on immunomodulatory or immunosuppressive medication at sampling. The chain combines TRBV7-6 with TRBJ1-1, with 7 bases fitting TRBD1. This clonotype was obtained from a human donor with common variable immunodeficiency. Sequenced: peripheral blood mononuclear cells. This CDR3 reads CASSLGAGQVNTEAFF. CDR3 bases read: TGTGCCAGCAGCTTAGGGGCTGGACAGGTTAACACTGAA.